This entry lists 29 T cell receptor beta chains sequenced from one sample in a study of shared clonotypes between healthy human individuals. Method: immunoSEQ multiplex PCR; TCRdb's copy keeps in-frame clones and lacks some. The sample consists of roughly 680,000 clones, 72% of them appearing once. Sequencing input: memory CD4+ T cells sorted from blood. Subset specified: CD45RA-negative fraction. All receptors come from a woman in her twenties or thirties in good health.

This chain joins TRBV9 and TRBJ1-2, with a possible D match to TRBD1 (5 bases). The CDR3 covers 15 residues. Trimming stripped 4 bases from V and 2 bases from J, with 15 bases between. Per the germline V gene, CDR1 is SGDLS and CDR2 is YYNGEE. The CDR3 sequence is CASSPTRTQNYGYTF. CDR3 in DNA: TGTGCCAGCAGCCCCACCCGGACACAAAACTATGGCTACACCTTC.

The CDR3: CASSDSWGLRGNEQFF. The CDR3 coding sequence is TGTGCCAGCAGTGACTCTTGGGGGCTCCGGGGCAATGAGCAGTTCTTC. The rearrangement links TRBV6-4 to TRBJ2-1; a weak D match, TRBD1 (6 bases). Trimming left V 0 bases short and J 6 bases short, with 15 bases between. The CDR3 spans 16 residues. The germline V gene has CDR1 MRHNA and CDR2 SNTAGT.

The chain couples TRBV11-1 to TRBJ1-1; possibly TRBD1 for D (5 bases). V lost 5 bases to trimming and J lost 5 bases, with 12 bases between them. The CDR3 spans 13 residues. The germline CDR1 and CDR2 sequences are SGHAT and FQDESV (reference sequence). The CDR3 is CASSLAGRTEAFF. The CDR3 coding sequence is TGTGCCAGCAGCCTGGCGGGACGGACTGAAGCTTTCTTT.

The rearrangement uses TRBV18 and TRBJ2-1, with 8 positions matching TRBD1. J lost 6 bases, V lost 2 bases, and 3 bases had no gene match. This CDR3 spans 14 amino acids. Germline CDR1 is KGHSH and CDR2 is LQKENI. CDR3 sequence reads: CASSPRTGLNEQFF. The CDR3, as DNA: TGTGCCAGCTCACCAAGGACAGGGCTCAATGAGCAGTTCTTC.

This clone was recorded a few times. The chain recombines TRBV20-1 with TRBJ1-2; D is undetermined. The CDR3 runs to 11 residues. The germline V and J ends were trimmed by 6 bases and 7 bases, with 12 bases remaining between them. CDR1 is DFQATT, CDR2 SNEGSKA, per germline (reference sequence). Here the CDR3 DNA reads TGCAGTGCCATAACGGGAGGTGGCTACACCTTC. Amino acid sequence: CSAITGGGYTF.

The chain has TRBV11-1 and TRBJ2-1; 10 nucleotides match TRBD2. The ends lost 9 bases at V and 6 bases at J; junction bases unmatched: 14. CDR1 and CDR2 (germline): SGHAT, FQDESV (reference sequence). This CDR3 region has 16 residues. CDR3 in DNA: TGTGCCAGTAGTGGGAGCGGGAGGGCCCTCTTCAATGAGCAGTTCTTC. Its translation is CASSGSGRALFNEQFF.

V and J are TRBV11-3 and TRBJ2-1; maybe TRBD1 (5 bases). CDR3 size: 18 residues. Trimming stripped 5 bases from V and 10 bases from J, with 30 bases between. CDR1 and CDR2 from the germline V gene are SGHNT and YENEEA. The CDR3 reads CASSPGKVASSRFEEQFF. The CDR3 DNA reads TGTGCCAGCAGCCCAGGGAAGGTGGCTAGTTCCCGTTTCGAGGAGCAGTTCTTC. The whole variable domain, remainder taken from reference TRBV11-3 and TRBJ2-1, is EAGVVQSPRYKIIEKKQPVAFWCNPISGHNTLYWYLQNLGQGPELLIRYENEEAVDDSQLPKDRFSAERLKGVDSTLKIQPAELGDSAVYLCASSPGKVASSRFEEQFFGPGTRLTVL.

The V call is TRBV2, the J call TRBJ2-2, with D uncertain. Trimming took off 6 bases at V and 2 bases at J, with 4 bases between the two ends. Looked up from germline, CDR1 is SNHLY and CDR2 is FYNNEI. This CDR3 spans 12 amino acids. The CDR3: CASRGNTGELFF. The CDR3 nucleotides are TGTGCCAGCAGGGGAAACACCGGGGAGCTGTTTTTT.

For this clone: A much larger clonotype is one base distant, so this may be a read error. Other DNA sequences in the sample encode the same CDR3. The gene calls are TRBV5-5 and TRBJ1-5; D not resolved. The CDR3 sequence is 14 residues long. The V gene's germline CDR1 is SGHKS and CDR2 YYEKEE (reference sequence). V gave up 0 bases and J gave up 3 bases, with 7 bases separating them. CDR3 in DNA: TGTGCCAGCAGCTTGGGGGAAATCAATCAGCCCCAGCATTTT. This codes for CASSLGEINQPQHF.

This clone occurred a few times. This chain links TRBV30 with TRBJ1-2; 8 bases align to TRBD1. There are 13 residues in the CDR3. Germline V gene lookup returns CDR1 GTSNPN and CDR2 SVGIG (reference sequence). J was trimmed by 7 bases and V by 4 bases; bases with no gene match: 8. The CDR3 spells CAWIRRGLGGYTF. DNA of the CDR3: TGTGCCTGGATTCGCAGGGGGCTGGGTGGCTACACCTTC.

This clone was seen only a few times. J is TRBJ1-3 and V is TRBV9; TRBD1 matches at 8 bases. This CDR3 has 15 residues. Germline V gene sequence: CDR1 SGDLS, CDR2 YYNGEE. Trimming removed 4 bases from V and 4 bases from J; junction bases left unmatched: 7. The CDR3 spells CASSQQGVAGNTIYF. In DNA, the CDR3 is TGTGCCAGCAGCCAACAGGGGGTAGCGGGAAACACCATATATTTT. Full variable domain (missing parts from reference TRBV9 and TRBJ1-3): DSGVTQTPKHLITATGQRVTLRCSPRSGDLSVYWYQQSLDQGLQFLIQYYNGEERAKGNILERFSAQQFPDLHSELNLSSLELGDSALYFCASSQQGVAGNTIYFGEGSWLTVV.

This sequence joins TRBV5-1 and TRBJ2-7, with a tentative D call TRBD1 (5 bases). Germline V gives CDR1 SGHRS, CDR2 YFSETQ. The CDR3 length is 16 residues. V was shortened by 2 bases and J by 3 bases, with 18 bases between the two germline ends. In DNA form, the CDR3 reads TGCGCCAGCAGCTTTGTCGTACCTGGGGCGGACTACGAGCAGTACTTC. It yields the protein CASSFVVPGADYEQYF.

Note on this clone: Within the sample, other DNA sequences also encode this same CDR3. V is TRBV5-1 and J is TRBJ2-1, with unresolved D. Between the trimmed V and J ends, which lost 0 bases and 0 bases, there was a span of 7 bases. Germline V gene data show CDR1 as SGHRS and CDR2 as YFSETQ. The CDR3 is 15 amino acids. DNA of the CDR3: TGCGCCAGCAGCTTGGACTACCCCTCCTACAATGAGCAGTTCTTC. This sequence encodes CASSLDYPSYNEQFF. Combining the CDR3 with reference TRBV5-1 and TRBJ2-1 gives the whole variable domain KAGVTQTPRYLIKTRGQQVTLSCSPISGHRSVSWYQQTPGQGLQFLFEYFSETQRNKGNFPGRFSGRQFSNSRSEMNVSTLELGDSALYLCASSLDYPSYNEQFFGPGTRLTVL.

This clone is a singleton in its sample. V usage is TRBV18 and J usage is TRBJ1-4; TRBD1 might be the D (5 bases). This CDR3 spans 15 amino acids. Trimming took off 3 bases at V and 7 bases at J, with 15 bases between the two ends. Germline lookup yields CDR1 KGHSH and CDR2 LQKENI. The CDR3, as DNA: TGTGCCAGCTCACCCGCGGGGGGGGAGAGTGAAAAACTGTTTTTT. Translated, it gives CASSPAGGESEKLFF.

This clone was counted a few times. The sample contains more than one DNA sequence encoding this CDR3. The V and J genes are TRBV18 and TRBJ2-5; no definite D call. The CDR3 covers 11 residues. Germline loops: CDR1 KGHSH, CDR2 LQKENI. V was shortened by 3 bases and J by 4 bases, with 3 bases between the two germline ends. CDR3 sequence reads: CASSPGETQYF. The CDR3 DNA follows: TGTGCCAGCTCACCGGGAGAGACCCAGTACTTC.

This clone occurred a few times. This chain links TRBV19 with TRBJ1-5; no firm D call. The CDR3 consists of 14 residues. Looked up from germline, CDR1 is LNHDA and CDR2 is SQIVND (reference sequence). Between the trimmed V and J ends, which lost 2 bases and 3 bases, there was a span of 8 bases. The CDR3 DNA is TGTGCCAGTAGTATAAACAGTGACAATCAGCCCCAGCATTTT. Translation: CASSINSDNQPQHF.

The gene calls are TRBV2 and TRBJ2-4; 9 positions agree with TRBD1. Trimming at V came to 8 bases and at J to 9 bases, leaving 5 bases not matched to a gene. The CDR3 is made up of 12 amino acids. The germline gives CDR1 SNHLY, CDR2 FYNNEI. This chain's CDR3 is CASRDRAPIQYF. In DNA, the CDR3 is TGTGCCAGCCGGGACAGGGCGCCCATTCAGTACTTC.

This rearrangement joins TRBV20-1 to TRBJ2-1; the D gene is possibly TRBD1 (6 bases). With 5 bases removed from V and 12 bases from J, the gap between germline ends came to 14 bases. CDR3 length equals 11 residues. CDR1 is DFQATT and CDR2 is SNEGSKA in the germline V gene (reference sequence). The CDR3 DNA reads TGCAGTGCTTATAACAGGGACCGGCAGTTCTTC. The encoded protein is CSAYNRDRQFF.

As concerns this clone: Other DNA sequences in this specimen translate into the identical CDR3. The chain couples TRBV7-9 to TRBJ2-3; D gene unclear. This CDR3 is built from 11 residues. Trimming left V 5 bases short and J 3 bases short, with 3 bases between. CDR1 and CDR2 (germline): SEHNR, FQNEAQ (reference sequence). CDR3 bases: TGTGCCAGCAGCACAACAGATACGCAGTATTTT. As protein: CASSTTDTQYF.

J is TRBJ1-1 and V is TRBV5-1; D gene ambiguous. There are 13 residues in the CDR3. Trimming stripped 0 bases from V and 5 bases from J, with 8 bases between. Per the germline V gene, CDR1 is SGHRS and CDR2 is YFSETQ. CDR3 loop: CASSLVSGTEAFF. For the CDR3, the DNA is TGCGCCAGCAGCTTGGTTTCGGGAACTGAAGCTTTCTTT.

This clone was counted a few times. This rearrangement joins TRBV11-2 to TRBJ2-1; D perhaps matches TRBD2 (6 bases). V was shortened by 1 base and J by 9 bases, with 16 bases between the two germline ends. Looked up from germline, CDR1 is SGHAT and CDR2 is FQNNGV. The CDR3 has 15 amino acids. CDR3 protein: CASSLVHGSGGEQFF. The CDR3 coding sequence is TGTGCCAGCAGCTTAGTCCACGGGAGCGGTGGTGAGCAGTTCTTC.

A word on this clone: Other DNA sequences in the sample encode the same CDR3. CDR3 coding DNA: TGTGCCAGCAGCTTGGAATGGGGTCAGCCCCAGCATTTT. Translation gives CASSLEWGQPQHF. The rearrangement links TRBV5-5 to TRBJ1-5; D unclear. The germline gives CDR1 SGHKS, CDR2 YYEKEE (reference sequence). The CDR3 is made up of 13 amino acids. Trimming shortened V by 0 bases and J by 6 bases, and 7 bases separated the two germline ends. Complete variable domain (other parts from reference TRBV5-5 and TRBJ1-5): DAGVTQSPTHLIKTRGQQVTLRCSPISGHKSVSWYQQVLGQGPQFIFQYYEKEERGRGNFPDRFSARQFPNYSSELNVNALLLGDSALYLCASSLEWGQPQHFGDGTRLSIL.

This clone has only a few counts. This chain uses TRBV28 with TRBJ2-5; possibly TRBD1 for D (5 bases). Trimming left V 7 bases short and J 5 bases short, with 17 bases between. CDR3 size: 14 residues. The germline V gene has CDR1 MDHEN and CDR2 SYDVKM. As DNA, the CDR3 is TGTGCCAGCACCCCCCCAGGGCTCTATGAGACCCAGTACTTC. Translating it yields CASTPPGLYETQYF.

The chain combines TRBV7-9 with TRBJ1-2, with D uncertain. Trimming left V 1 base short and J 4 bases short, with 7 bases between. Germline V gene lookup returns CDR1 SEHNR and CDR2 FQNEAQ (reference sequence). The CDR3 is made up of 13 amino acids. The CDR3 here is CASSLGRGYGYTF. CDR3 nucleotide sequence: TGTGCCAGCAGCTTAGGACGGGGCTATGGCTACACCTTC.

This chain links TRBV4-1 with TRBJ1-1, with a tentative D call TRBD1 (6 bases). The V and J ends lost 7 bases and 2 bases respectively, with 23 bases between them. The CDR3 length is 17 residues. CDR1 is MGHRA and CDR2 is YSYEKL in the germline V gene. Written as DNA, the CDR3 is TGCGCCAGCACCATATTCCCGCGGGGGGGCTTTAACACTGAAGCTTTCTTT. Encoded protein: CASTIFPRGGFNTEAFF.

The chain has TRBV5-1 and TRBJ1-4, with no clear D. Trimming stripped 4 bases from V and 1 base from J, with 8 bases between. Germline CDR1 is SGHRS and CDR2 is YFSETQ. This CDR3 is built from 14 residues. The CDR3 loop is CASSPDLTNEKLFF. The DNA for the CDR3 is TGCGCCAGCAGCCCGGATTTAACTAATGAAAAACTGTTTTTT.

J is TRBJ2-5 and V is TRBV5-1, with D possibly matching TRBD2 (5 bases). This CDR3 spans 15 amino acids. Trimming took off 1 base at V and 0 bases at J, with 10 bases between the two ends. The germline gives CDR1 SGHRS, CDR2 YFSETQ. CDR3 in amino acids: CASSLLLDHQETQYF. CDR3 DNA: TGCGCCAGCAGCTTGTTACTAGACCACCAAGAGACCCAGTACTTC.

Here the CDR3 DNA reads TGTGCCAGCAGGACTATTCGGGTACAGGGGAACACTGAAGCTTTCTTT. The encoded protein is CASRTIRVQGNTEAFF. The genes are TRBV28 and TRBJ1-1; perhaps TRBD1 as D (6 bases). The CDR3 totals 16 residues. Deletions cut 6 bases from V and 1 base from J, with 18 bases between. Per germline, CDR1 MDHEN and CDR2 SYDVKM.

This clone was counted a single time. CDR3 coding DNA: TGCGCCAGCAGCTTACAAGGACAGGGGAACACTGAAGCTTTCTTT. It translates to CASSLQGQGNTEAFF. V usage is TRBV5-1 and J usage is TRBJ1-1, with TRBD1 matching over 8 bases. The CDR3 sequence is 15 residues long. The ends lost 2 bases at V and 1 base at J; junction bases unmatched: 4. Germline V CDR1 and CDR2: SGHRS, YFSETQ.